The 4 T cell receptor beta chains below were found in one sample sequenced in a study of blood T cell repertoires in COVID-19. TCRdb keeps only in-frame clones here, not all; method: immunoSEQ multiplex PCR. This table has some 220,000 clones, approximately 90% appearing once. Sequenced input: peripheral blood. These receptors were obtained from a woman aged 18 to 35 who had recovered from COVID-19.

The chain couples TRBV27 to TRBJ2-7; 7 bases are a match to TRBD2. The V gene's germline CDR1 is MNHEY and CDR2 SMNVEV (reference sequence). The V gene end was trimmed by 4 bases and the J gene end by 4 bases; junction bases not matched to a gene: 10. The CDR3 has 15 residues. The CDR3 sequence is CASSSPDGRLYEQYF. CDR3 DNA: TGTGCCAGCAGTTCCCCTGACGGGAGGTTGTACGAGCAGTACTTC.

V gene TRBV15 combines with J gene TRBJ2-1, with TRBD2 identical over 11 bases. Germline V gene sequence: CDR1 LNHNV, CDR2 YYDKDF (reference sequence). Losses at the gene ends were 0 bases for V and 10 bases for J; bases not matched to a gene: 20. This CDR3 is built from 20 residues. CDR3 in DNA: TGTGCCACCAGCAGAGAGTGGACTAGCGGGCCGGGGGCCTGGGGAGGAGAGCAGTTCTTC. It codes for CATSREWTSGPGAWGGEQFF.

This clone was found a few times. The DNA for the CDR3 is TGTGCCAGCAGTTCCGGTAGCGGGAGAAGGCAGTACTTC. Its protein is CASSSGSGRRQYF. The gene calls are TRBV27 and TRBJ2-7; TRBD2 aligns across 9 bases. This CDR3 is built from 13 residues. Germline CDR1 MNHEY, CDR2 SMNVEV (reference sequence). Germline trimming cut 4 bases from V and 9 bases from J; bases unmatched to any gene: 7.

V and J are TRBV7-9 and TRBJ2-1; tentatively, D is TRBD2 (5 bases). The CDR3 sequence is 14 residues long. Trimming pared 5 bases from V and 7 bases from J, leaving 15 bases between. The germline CDR1 and CDR2 sequences are SEHNR and FQNEAQ (reference sequence). CDR3: CASSPIDYPNEQFF. CDR3 coding DNA: TGTGCCAGCAGCCCCATCGACTATCCTAATGAGCAGTTCTTC.